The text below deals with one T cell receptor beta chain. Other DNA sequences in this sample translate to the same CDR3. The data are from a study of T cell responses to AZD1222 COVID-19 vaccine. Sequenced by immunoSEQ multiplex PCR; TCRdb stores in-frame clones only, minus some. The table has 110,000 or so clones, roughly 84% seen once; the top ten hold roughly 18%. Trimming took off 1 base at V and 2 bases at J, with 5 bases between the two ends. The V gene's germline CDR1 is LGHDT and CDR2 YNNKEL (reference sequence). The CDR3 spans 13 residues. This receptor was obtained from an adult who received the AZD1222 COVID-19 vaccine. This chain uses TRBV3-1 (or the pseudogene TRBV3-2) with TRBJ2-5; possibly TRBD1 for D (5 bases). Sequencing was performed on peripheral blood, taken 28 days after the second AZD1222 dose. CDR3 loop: CASSQAGQETQYF. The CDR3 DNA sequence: TGTGCCAGCAGCCAAGCAGGGCAAGAGACCCAGTACTTC.